This T cell receptor beta chain was obtained from a study of CD8 T cells in Susac syndrome. With random hexamers, roughly 0.45 to 1 ug RNA was reverse transcribed. immunoSEQ multiplex PCR amplified TCR beta CDR3 across 54 Vbeta, 13 Jbeta. TCRdb reprocessed the immunoSEQ multiplex PCR reads via MiXCR and lists one record per CDR3 protein. The table lists about 300,000 distinct CDR3 sequences, around 89% of them singletons. CDR1 SNHLY and CDR2 FYNNEI come from the germline V gene. Trimming left V 7 bases short and J 1 base short, with 16 bases between. The CDR3 is 15 residues long. In blood CD8+ and CD4+ T cells, TCR beta underwent sequencing. Negative magnetic isolation gave CD8+ and CD4+ cells; FACS enriched CD8+ TEMRA.

The V and J genes are TRBV2 and TRBJ2-5, with D maybe TRBD2 (6 bases). The sequence was obtained from a human donor with multiple sclerosis. What was sequenced was CD8+ T cells from PBMCs. CDR3 in amino acids: CASNKMGGIQETQYF. The CDR3 DNA reads as TGTGCCAGCAACAAAATGGGAGGAATCCAAGAGACCCAGTACTTC.